This passage covers 11 T cell receptor beta chains from one sample sequenced in a study of T-cell reconstitution after alpha-beta-depleted transplantation in children. A library of TCRbeta sequences, prepared with unique molecular identifiers, was generated. TCRdb processed the PCR reads anew with MiXCR; each CDR3 protein has one entry. The sample includes around 600,000 distinct CDR3 sequences, roughly 24% seen only once; the top ten take 13% to 15%. Sequencing used PBMCs, mostly from graft donor cells, obtained 360 days after TCRalphabeta/CD19-depleted stem cell transplant. All receptors derive from a boy in the first two years of life who had a stem cell transplant for acute myeloid leukemia, so the T cells may come from the graft donor.

The V call is TRBV7-2, the J call TRBJ2-5; D might be TRBD1 or TRBD2, each matching 5 bases. Germline V lookup: CDR1 SGHTA, CDR2 FQGNSA. With 5 bases removed from V and 3 bases from J, the gap between germline ends came to 19 bases. This CDR3 has 16 residues. This CDR3 reads CASSPPGWGLEETQYF. The CDR3 coding sequence is TGTGCCAGCAGCCCCCCCGGTTGGGGGTTGGAAGAGACCCAGTACTTC.

Details on this clonotype: One junction end disagrees with the germline gene, perhaps due to a read error. The chain carries TRBV20-1 and TRBJ2-5; D might be TRBD2 (5 bases). Per germline, CDR1 DFQATT and CDR2 SNEGSKA (reference sequence). CDR3 length: 19 amino acids. In DNA form, the CDR3 reads TGCAGGGCTAGAGCCGTTACTCTCCCGTATCTCGGGATGCAAGAGACCCAGTACTTC. It translates to CRARAVTLPYLGMQETQYF.

The chain joins TRBV7-2 to TRBJ2-4; possible D gene TRBD2, 6 bases. V was trimmed by 5 bases and J by 0 bases, leaving 14 bases between them. The CDR3 is 16 amino acids. Germline V lookup: CDR1 SGHTA, CDR2 FQGNSA. The CDR3 loop is CASSGGVGLAKNIQYF. Here the CDR3 DNA reads TGTGCCAGCAGCGGAGGGGTTGGCCTAGCCAAAAACATTCAGTACTTC.

This clonotype was seen a handful of times. This chain uses TRBV29-1 with TRBJ2-1; a weak D match, TRBD1 (6 bases). CDR1 SQVTM and CDR2 ANQGSEA come from the germline V gene. Trimming removed 6 bases from V and 3 bases from J, with 15 bases in between. This CDR3 is built from 14 residues. CDR3 loop: CSVPRTAIYNEQFF. For the CDR3, the DNA is TGCAGCGTCCCCAGGACAGCCATCTACAATGAGCAGTTCTTC.

The rearrangement joins TRBV19 to TRBJ1-1; 7 bases are shared with TRBD1. V was clipped by 2 bases and J by 4 bases; unmatched bases: 4. Germline-derived CDR1 and CDR2 are LNHDA and SQIVND (reference sequence). CDR3 length: 14 residues. The CDR3 region is CASSISRGLTEAFF. DNA of the CDR3: TGTGCCAGTAGTATATCTAGGGGGCTCACTGAAGCTTTCTTT.

The V gene is TRBV5-1, the J gene TRBJ2-5, with D tentatively TRBD2 (5 bases). Germline V gene sequence: CDR1 SGHRS, CDR2 YFSETQ. This CDR3 contains 14 residues. V lost 0 bases, J lost 2 bases, and 8 bases lay in between. The CDR3, as DNA: TGCGCCAGCAGCTTGGGGAGGATACAAGAGACCCAGTACTTC. Amino acids: CASSLGRIQETQYF.

V and J are TRBV28 and TRBJ2-5; perhaps TRBD2 as D (5 bases). The germline V and J ends were trimmed by 3 bases and 1 base, with 9 bases remaining between them. This CDR3 contains 14 residues. CDR1 and CDR2 (germline): MDHEN, SYDVKM. CDR3 coding DNA: TGTGCCAGCAGTTTGGAGGTACTCCAAGAGACCCAGTACTTC. This translates into CASSLEVLQETQYF.

This clonotype was seen more than once but under ten times. V gene TRBV12-3 or TRBV12-4 combines with J gene TRBJ1-5; the D is unclear. The length of the CDR3 is 12 residues. Trimming took 3 bases from V and 6 from J, leaving 6 bases between them. This CDR3 reads CASSFGPQPQHF. As DNA, the CDR3 is TGTGCCAGCAGTTTTGGGCCTCAGCCCCAGCATTTT.

This chain uses TRBV20-1 with TRBJ1-2; D is ambiguous. The CDR3 runs 11 residues. The V and J ends lost 1 base and 8 bases respectively, with 8 bases between them. Looked up from germline, CDR1 is DFQATT and CDR2 is SNEGSKA (reference sequence). The CDR3: CSARGLGGYTF. The CDR3 bases are TGCAGTGCTAGAGGTCTAGGGGGCTACACCTTC.

This clonotype was found many times. J is TRBJ1-6 and V is TRBV2, with D unresolved. Trimming shortened V by 5 bases and J by 8 bases, and 19 bases separated the two germline ends. CDR3 length equals 16 residues. The germline V gene has CDR1 SNHLY and CDR2 FYNNEI. Written as DNA, the CDR3 is TGTGCCAGCAGTTCGGACCTCTCCGGGTGGCATTCACCCCTCCACTTT. This codes for CASSSDLSGWHSPLHF.

In this sample, this clonotype turned up a few times. The CDR3 coding sequence is TGTGCCAGCAGCAGACAGGGGCCGTACCAAGAGACCCAGTACTTC. Translated, it gives CASSRQGPYQETQYF. The rearrangement uses TRBV21-1 and TRBJ2-5; the D segment call TRBD1 is taken from the table without a DNA check. TRBV21-1 is designated a pseudogene. The CDR3 totals 15 residues.